Listed here are 14 T cell receptor beta chains from one sample, sequenced in a study of shared clonotypes between healthy human individuals. Sequencing used immunoSEQ multiplex PCR; TCRdb keeps in-frame clones, though not all of them. The sample has roughly 640,000 clones, around 72% seen once. Material for sequencing was memory CD4+ T cells sorted from blood. Subset meaning: CD45RA-negative fraction. These receptors originate from a young woman in good health.

V is TRBV10-3 and J is TRBJ1-1; TRBD1 matches at 8 bases. Germline V lookup: CDR1 ENHRY, CDR2 SYGVKD. CDR3 length: 14 residues. The V segment lost 11 bases and the J segment 11 bases; nucleotides outside the gene matches: 19. The CDR3 sequence is CASKPQGALLSAFF. CDR3 nucleotide sequence: TGTGCCTCCAAGCCCCAGGGGGCCCTACTGTCGGCTTTCTTT.

This clone was seen only a few times. V gene TRBV14 combines with J gene TRBJ2-2; 8 bases agree with TRBD2. This CDR3 is 15 amino acids long. Trimming at V came to 5 bases and at J to 6 bases, leaving 8 bases not matched to a gene. Germline values: CDR1 SGHDN, CDR2 FVKESK. The CDR3 DNA sequence: TGTGCCAGCAGCTCGAGCGGGGGTGGCGCCGGGGAGCTGTTTTTT. It yields the protein CASSSSGGGAGELFF.

The V and J genes are TRBV5-1 and TRBJ2-1; TRBD2 aligns across 8 bases. The germline gives CDR1 SGHRS, CDR2 YFSETQ. This CDR3 is 14 amino acids long. J lost 4 bases, V lost 4 bases, and 4 bases had no gene match. The CDR3 DNA reads as TGCGCCAGCAGCCCTCGGGAGGGGTACAATGAGCAGTTCTTC. This sequence encodes CASSPREGYNEQFF.

This chain's CDR3 is CASSQTAGGSYEQYF. CDR3 bases: TGTGCCAGCAGCCAAACAGCGGGGGGGTCCTACGAGCAGTACTTC. The V call is TRBV4-2, the J call TRBJ2-7; TRBD2 matches 10 bases. CDR1 is LGHNA, CDR2 YNFKEQ, per germline. CDR3 length: 15 amino acids. Trimming removed 2 bases from V and 1 base from J; junction bases left unmatched: 2.

V and J are TRBV5-1 and TRBJ2-3; TRBD1 is a possible D gene (6 bases). This CDR3 has 16 amino acids. CDR1 and CDR2 (germline): SGHRS, YFSETQ. Trimming removed 3 bases at V and 0 bases at J, with 14 bases between. As DNA, the CDR3 is TGCGCCAGCAGCTCCTGGGCAGGGGTAAGCACAGATACGCAGTATTTT. Its protein is CASSSWAGVSTDTQYF.

The chain employs TRBV6-5 and TRBJ1-1; 7 nucleotides match TRBD1. From germline, CDR1 is MNHEY and CDR2 SVGAGI. This CDR3 comprises 14 residues. V lost 6 bases and J lost 6; bases outside the gene matches: 10. CDR3 in amino acids: CASRGDRIVSEAFF. The CDR3, as DNA: TGTGCCAGCAGGGGGGACAGAATAGTCTCTGAAGCTTTCTTT.

This clone appeared a few times. The V call is TRBV6-1, the J call TRBJ2-5, with 7 bases that match TRBD2. The CDR3 runs 15 residues. Trimming cost V 7 bases and J 4 bases; bases outside gene matches: 12. The germline CDR1 and CDR2 sequences are MNHNS and SASEGT. This CDR3 reads CASTRPAGAPETQYF. The CDR3 coding sequence is TGTGCCAGCACCCGTCCGGCGGGAGCGCCAGAGACCCAGTACTTC.

The V gene is TRBV28, the J gene TRBJ1-1; 7 bases line up with TRBD1. The CDR3 has 15 amino acids. From germline, CDR1 is MDHEN and CDR2 SYDVKM. The junction had 4 bases not matched to a gene; V was cut back by 2 bases and J by 1 base. The CDR3 spells CASSLHDRENTEAFF. The CDR3 bases are TGTGCCAGCAGTTTACACGACAGGGAGAACACTGAAGCTTTCTTT. Full variable domain (rest looked up from reference TRBV28 and TRBJ1-1): DVKVTQSSRYLVKRTGEKVFLECVQDMDHENMFWYRQDPGLGLRLIYFSYDVKMKEKGDIPEGYSVSREKKERFSLILESASTNQTSMYLCASSLHDRENTEAFFGQGTRLTVV.

The chain combines TRBV6-6 with TRBJ1-4; TRBD1 might be the D (6 bases). Per germline, CDR1 MNHNY and CDR2 SVGAGI (reference sequence). This CDR3 comprises 14 residues. Trimming cost V 7 bases and J 5 bases, with 14 bases left between them. The CDR3: CASTADRRNEKLFF. The CDR3 DNA is TGTGCCAGCACCGCTGACAGGAGGAATGAAAAACTGTTTTTT.

The chain is built from TRBV2 and TRBJ2-5; D possibly corresponds to TRBD2 (6 bases). The CDR3 has 13 amino acids. Deletions cut 6 bases from V and 3 bases from J, with 11 bases between. Germline-derived CDR1 and CDR2 are SNHLY and FYNNEI. The chain's CDR3 is CASRREAKETQYF. The CDR3 region has the DNA TGTGCCAGCAGGAGGGAGGCGAAAGAGACCCAGTACTTC. Full variable domain (rest looked up from reference TRBV2 and TRBJ2-5): EPEVTQTPSHQVTQMGQEVILRCVPISNHLYFYWYRQILGQKVEFLVSFYNNEISEKSEIFDDQFSVERPDGSNFTLKIRSTKLEDSAMYFCASRREAKETQYFGPGTRLLVL.

The chain is built from TRBV28 and TRBJ1-5; the D gene is possibly TRBD1 (5 bases). Germline V lookup: CDR1 MDHEN, CDR2 SYDVKM. Trimming left V 5 bases short and J 3 bases short, with 14 bases between. The CDR3 runs 15 residues. The CDR3 is CASSEGTEPNQPQHF. The DNA for the CDR3 is TGTGCCAGCAGTGAAGGGACGGAACCCAATCAGCCCCAGCATTTT.

Concerning this clone itself: The identical CDR3 is also encoded by other nucleotide sequences in the sample. This sequence joins TRBV6-1 and TRBJ1-5; D unclear. Germline values: CDR1 MNHNS, CDR2 SASEGT. V was shortened by 1 base and J by 0 bases, with 7 bases between the two germline ends. CDR3 length equals 15 residues. In DNA form, the CDR3 reads TGTGCCAGCAGTGAAGGGTCGGTTAGCAATCAGCCCCAGCATTTT. Translated, it gives CASSEGSVSNQPQHF.

This chain joins TRBV7-2 and TRBJ2-7; 8 bases agree with TRBD2. V was pared by 7 bases and J by 1 base, with 9 bases of the junction left unmatched. Germline V CDR1 and CDR2: SGHTA, FQGNSA. The CDR3 sequence is 15 residues long. CDR3 protein: CASTPAGAGSYEQYF. In DNA form, the CDR3 reads TGTGCCAGCACCCCAGCGGGGGCCGGATCCTACGAGCAGTACTTC.

A note on this clone: The same CDR3 arises from other DNA sequences in this sample as well. This chain uses TRBV9 with TRBJ1-2; 8 nucleotides align to TRBD1. This CDR3 contains 14 residues. CDR1 is SGDLS and CDR2 is YYNGEE in the germline V gene. V shed 0 bases, J shed 8 bases, and the junction held 6 bases outside the gene matches. The CDR3 is CASSVGQGAEGYTF. CDR3 DNA: TGTGCCAGCAGCGTAGGGCAGGGGGCTGAGGGCTACACCTTC.